The 19 T cell receptor beta chains reported below all come from one sample, sequenced in a study of blood T cells in healthy people across ages. Combining a sample-barcoded 5' primer with a J-beta primer mix, a second PCR ran for roughly 7 to 12 cycles. TCRdb reanalysed the 5' RACE reads using MiXCR and keeps one entry per CDR3 protein. Here the sample spans about 780,000 distinct CDR3 sequences, more than 25% being singletons. These sequences were also reported in another study, on T cells of mothers and their children.

The specimen sequenced was blood. All receptors come from a boy aged 5-17 years in good health.

This clonotype was detected a few times. The rearrangement joins TRBV11-2 to TRBJ1-2; TRBD1 agrees at 9 bases. Germline V gene lookup returns CDR1 SGHAT and CDR2 FQNNGV. V gave up 4 bases and J gave up 4 bases; unmatched junction bases: 10. The CDR3 contains 16 residues. The CDR3 sequence: CASSSGQGRAVYGYTF. Here the CDR3 DNA reads TGTGCCAGCAGCTCGGGACAGGGACGGGCGGTCTATGGCTACACCTTC. The variable domain in full, with the rest retrieved from reference TRBV11-2 and TRBJ1-2, is EAGVAQSPRYKIIEKRQSVAFWCNPISGHATLYWYQQILGQGPKLLIQFQNNGVVDDSQLPKDRFSAERLKGVDSTLKIQPAKLEDSAVYLCASSSGQGRAVYGYTFGSGTRLTVV.

The chain recombines TRBV12-3 or TRBV12-4 with TRBJ2-5; D remains ambiguous. The V end was cut by 0 bases, the J end by 1 base, with 6 bases between. The CDR3 spans 14 residues. This CDR3 is CASSLAATQETQYF. DNA for the CDR3: TGTGCCAGCAGTTTAGCGGCAACCCAAGAGACCCAGTACTTC.

V gene TRBV12-3 or TRBV12-4 combines with J gene TRBJ1-2; D is possibly TRBD1 (6 bases). CDR3 length: 13 amino acids. Trimming removed 1 base from V and 10 bases from J, with 13 bases in between. As DNA, the CDR3 is TGTGCCAGCAGTTTAGTCACAGGGCCGATCTACACCTTC. This gives the protein CASSLVTGPIYTF.

This clonotype was counted only a few times. A junction boundary mismatches the germline segment, possibly from a read error. The gene calls are TRBV20-1 and TRBJ2-1; 8 bases map to TRBD2. Germline CDR1 DFQATT, CDR2 SNEGSKA (reference sequence). This CDR3 has 17 residues. Here the CDR3 DNA reads TGCAGTGCTAGAGGCCCCCTTGCGGGGGGCCTCCACAATGAGCGGTTCTTC. It is translated as CSARGPLAGGLHNERFF.

The table lists this clonotype with a few counts. The V gene is TRBV20-1, the J gene TRBJ2-7; possible D gene TRBD2, 5 bases. The CDR3 totals 14 residues. Trimming cost V 4 bases and J 0 bases, with 13 bases left between them. Germline CDR1 is DFQATT and CDR2 is SNEGSKA (reference sequence). CDR3 nucleotide sequence: TGCAGTGCTATGGTTACCGCGGGCTCCTACGAGCAGTACTTC. As protein: CSAMVTAGSYEQYF.

The chain links TRBV7-3 to TRBJ1-2, with a weak D call TRBD1 (6 bases). This CDR3 has 13 amino acids. Deletions cut 4 bases from V and 6 bases from J, with 12 bases between. Germline V CDR1 and CDR2: SGHTA, FQGTGA. This CDR3 is CASSSGQHNGYTF. The CDR3 bases are TGTGCCAGCAGCTCCGGACAGCATAATGGCTACACCTTC.

The V call is TRBV10-3, the J call TRBJ2-5, with D perhaps assigned TRBD1 or TRBD2 (5 bases each). The CDR3 sequence is 12 residues long. Germline loops: CDR1 ENHRY, CDR2 SYGVKD. The V gene lost 10 bases and the J gene lost 5 bases, with 14 bases spanning the gap. The CDR3 protein is CATGPEGETQYF. Written as DNA, the CDR3 is TGTGCCACAGGACCTGAGGGGGAGACCCAGTACTTC.

The V gene is TRBV29-1, the J gene TRBJ2-3, with a tentative D call TRBD2 (5 bases). Trimming shortened V by 3 bases and J by 2 bases, and 6 bases separated the two germline ends. The CDR3 length is 12 residues. Per germline, CDR1 SQVTM and CDR2 ANQGSEA. Here the CDR3 DNA reads TGCAGCGTTGACGGACTCACAGATACGCAGTATTTT. Translating it yields CSVDGLTDTQYF.

This clonotype has a handful of counts. The CDR3 DNA follows: TGTGCCAGCAGTTACTCCTCACAGGCTAACGCTGAAGCTTTCTTT. This codes for CASSYSSQANAEAFF. This rearrangement joins TRBV6-5 to TRBJ1-1, with D tentatively TRBD1 (5 bases). V was clipped by 0 bases and J by 6 bases, with 14 bases between them. CDR3 length equals 15 residues. Looked up from germline, CDR1 is MNHEY and CDR2 is SVGAGI.

The chain recombines TRBV9 with TRBJ2-5; TRBD1 might be the D (5 bases). The CDR3 runs 17 residues. V shed 2 bases and J shed 2 bases, with 19 bases lying between them. Germline V gives CDR1 SGDLS, CDR2 YYNGEE. CDR3 in DNA: TGTGCCAGCAGCGTGTCCCCGACAGAAACTTTACAAGAGACCCAGTACTTC. It translates to CASSVSPTETLQETQYF.

This clonotype was observed a handful of times. This chain links TRBV6-2 or TRBV6-3 with TRBJ2-5; perhaps TRBD2 as D (6 bases). Germline V gene lookup returns CDR1 MNHEY and CDR2 SVGEGT. This CDR3 spans 17 amino acids. V was cut by 0 bases and J by 0 bases, with 14 bases left in between. The CDR3 DNA follows: TGTGCCAGCAGTTACTCCGGGGCGGGGCCGAACCAAGAGACCCAGTACTTC. Translating gives CASSYSGAGPNQETQYF.

Remarks on this clonotype: One end of the junction does not line up with germline, which may come from a read error. This chain joins TRBV3-1 and TRBJ2-5; D is unresolved. The CDR3 has 18 amino acids. Looked up from germline, CDR1 is LGHDT and CDR2 is YNNKEL (reference sequence). As DNA, the CDR3 is TGTGCCAGCAGCCAAGAAGGAAGTTGGGTAAGCTCCTACAATGAGCAGTCCTTC. It encodes CASSQEGSWVSSYNEQSF.

The chain employs TRBV7-9 and TRBJ1-3, with D unclear. Germline loops: CDR1 SEHNR, CDR2 FQNEAQ (reference sequence). The CDR3 has 14 residues. V was clipped by 3 bases and J by 0 bases, with 6 bases between them. The CDR3 protein is CASSFPNSGNTIYF. CDR3 coding DNA: TGTGCCAGCAGCTTCCCGAACTCTGGAAACACCATATATTTT.

This clonotype was seen just once. The gene calls are TRBV5-1 and TRBJ2-1; 13 bases are a match to TRBD2. This CDR3 has 16 amino acids. Looked up from germline, CDR1 is SGHRS and CDR2 is YFSETQ. J lost 4 bases, V lost 4 bases, and 5 bases had no gene match. DNA of the CDR3: TGCGCCAGCAGCGATATACTAGCGGGGGGGTACAATGAGCAGTTCTTC. Translating gives CASSDILAGGYNEQFF.

The V and J genes are TRBV11-2 and TRBJ2-1, with 12 bases matching TRBD2. V shed 5 bases, J shed 7 bases, and the junction held 6 bases outside the gene matches. Looked up from germline, CDR1 is SGHAT and CDR2 is FQNNGV. The CDR3 extends over 15 amino acids. The CDR3 sequence: CASSPLAGGQNEQFF. The CDR3 DNA sequence: TGTGCCAGCAGCCCACTAGCGGGAGGTCAGAATGAGCAGTTCTTC.

Only one count was recorded for this clonotype. The rearrangement joins TRBV28 to TRBJ1-4; D perhaps matches TRBD1 (5 bases). Germline lookup yields CDR1 MDHEN and CDR2 SYDVKM. Between the trimmed V and J ends, which lost 6 bases and 7 bases, there was a span of 24 bases. The CDR3 runs to 17 residues. CDR3 coding DNA: TGTGCCAGCAGCCTAGGCCGGGGACGGACGAATGGTGAAAAACTGTTTTTT. Its translation: CASSLGRGRTNGEKLFF.

This sequence joins TRBV3-1 and TRBJ2-5; D not certain. The V gene lost 4 bases and the J gene lost 7 bases, with 10 bases spanning the gap. The CDR3 is 12 residues long. Germline CDR1 and CDR2: LGHDT and YNNKEL (reference sequence). CDR3 protein: CASSPTVATQYF. The CDR3 DNA follows: TGTGCCAGCAGCCCCACGGTGGCGACCCAGTACTTC.

This clonotype occurred a few times. At one end, the junction sequence differs from germline, possibly due to a read error. The chain has TRBV6-5 and TRBJ2-1; 8 nucleotides align to TRBD2. From germline, CDR1 is MNHEY and CDR2 SVGAGI. This CDR3 has 17 amino acids. The DNA for the CDR3 is TGTGCCTGCAGTTACAGACGAAGGCGGGGGGCAGACAATGAGCAGTTCTTC. Translating gives CACSYRRRRGADNEQFF.

The J gene is TRBJ1-2, the V gene TRBV12-3 or TRBV12-4; 11 positions match TRBD1. CDR3 length: 15 amino acids. V was pared by 4 bases and J by 6 bases, with 7 bases of the junction left unmatched. In DNA form, the CDR3 reads TGTGCCAGCAGTTCGGACAGGGGGCCGAGGGATGGCTACACCTTC. Amino acids: CASSSDRGPRDGYTF.